This TCR beta chain originates from a study of shared T cell receptors in the human thymus (dated by TCRdb to 2020 to 2023). Broadly, across the study: The study investigated the way shared, self-reactive T-cell receptor alpha chains are produced in the human thymus.

Library construction relied on the immunoSEQ multiplex PCR assay. TCRdb obtained this table from immuneACCESS and retained in-frame rearrangements with V and J assigned. These tables miss some clones; where compared with another copy, unresolved V genes account for less than half of the shortfall, and the remainder is unexplained. For this sample there are approximately 490,000 clones; 75% to 85% appear just once. The ten largest clones add up to around 0.013% of the sample. The CDR3 measures 17 amino acids from cysteine to phenylalanine. Only the CDR3 DNA stays, 51 bases, in frame from base 1. The germline V gene sets CDR1 to ENHRY and CDR2 to SYGVKD. Trimming accounts for 6 bases at V and 0 bases at J, while the number of junction bases matched to no gene is 8. Comments on this clone: The antigen it recognizes is unknown. Within one base of it there is no much larger clone, and no base qualities were kept.

These data are also associated with another study on human thymus T cells. Drawing on the second study: Donors were immunologically healthy infants undergoing open corrective cardiac surgery for congenital heart defects in Finland. Thymus tissue was obtained as surgical resects removed during corrective cardiac surgery. Usage of V and J gene segments appeared to be biased in both the thymic and the peripheral blood repertoires. According to the related research, thymic TCR repertoires were highly overlapping among unrelated individuals. TCR alpha and beta repertoires from about 8 infant thymus samples and a few related peripheral blood samples were characterized in the study. The infant donors were roughly 7 to 244 days old, and the cohort included several males and two females. Thymocytes were mechanically released from the tissue and were stored as pellets of about 10-30 million cells at -70 degrees C. Genomic DNA was extracted from frozen cell pellets with a QIAsymphony instrument. Using the immunoSEQ multiplex PCR assay, the TCRB and TCRAD loci were amplified from a standardized quantity of quality-controlled genomic DNA. Amplicons spanned the V(D)J region at a length sufficient to cover the CDR3 and identify V and J genes. The amplicons were sequenced on an Illumina platform via the commercial immunoSEQ service. Primer bias and sequencing errors were corrected using previously described methods, and TCRAD and TCRB definitions followed the IMGT database. immunoSEQ Analyzer 3.0 and VDJTools were used for repertoire analysis, which covered basic statistics, V/J segment usage, diversity estimates, rarefaction and pairwise overlap. Diversity was estimated using the Chao1, ChaoE, Efron-Thisted, Shannon and inverse Simpson indices, and was also estimated on datasets down-sampled to the size of the smallest sample. Repertoire overlap used strict matching of CDR3 nucleotide sequence, V gene and J gene, with Jaccard-based multidimensional scaling clustering. On average, thymus samples yielded 650,000 to 1,000,000 unique TCRB clonotypes, whereas blood samples yielded some 85,000.

The receptor's source is a boy in the first two years of life with a congenital heart defect. Donor details come from another sample of the same person, matched by shared clones. The chain was built from TRBV10-3 and TRBJ2-2; 9 junctional bases match TRBD2. Specimen: thymocytes. CDR3 protein: CAISRKGLASNTGELFF. In nucleotides, the sequence is TGTGCCATCAGCAGGAAAGGACTAGCGTCGAACACCGGGGAGCTGTTTTTT.